This TCR beta chain was identified during a study of blood T cell repertoires in COVID-19 (dated by TCRdb to 2018 to 2021). Regarding the study in general: Samples from collaborators originated in the United States, Italy and Spain and spanned both the acute and convalescent phases of COVID-19. The prospective study material was composed of cDNA or gDNA derived from T cells, B-cell-depleted T cells, or PBMCs. Deeply sampled blood TCRbeta repertoires from subjects exposed to, actively infected with, or recovered from COVID-19 were included in the dataset. The repertoires were released in a freely available public database intended as a resource for research on the immune response to SARS-CoV-2. The samples were drawn from two sources: the first 160 participants of the ongoing ImmuneRACE study, and approximately 1,300 subjects contributed by 6 global collaborators. Sample metadata almost always included a de-identified subject ID, COVID-19 status, age in years and sex. Where available, HLA class I and class II types were taken from metadata supplied by the sample provider and were not determined by assay-based typing.

In the prospective study, participants were about 18 to 100 years old, resided in 24 geographic areas of the United States, and were enrolled through a virtual design. Cohort assignment in the prospective study relied on participant-reported clinical history from a screening survey and a study questionnaire. Each participant in the prospective study had whole blood, serum and a nasopharyngeal or oropharyngeal swab collected by mobile phlebotomists. Prospective study participants could optionally give additional blood draws and questionnaires over an approximately two-month period. Prospective study blood samples were shipped either frozen or at room temperature before DNA extraction. Trimming leaves V shorter by 8 bases and J shorter by 4 bases, with the junction holding 5 bases beyond the gene matches. Including the terminal cysteine and phenylalanine, the CDR3 comprises 15 residues. The only DNA kept is the CDR3, 45 bases in frame from the first base. CDR1 and CDR2 (WSHSY, SAAADI) derive from the germline V gene.

In the case of this clone: Its recognized antigen is unknown. No base-level quality is on record; no much larger clone is a single base apart.

What the study reported, not specific to this receptor: How much clinical and demographic metadata was included differed by source and by participant, and the metadata was provided uncurated.

TCRbeta CDR3 regions were amplified from genomic DNA by means of the immunoSEQ Assay, a bias-controlled multiplex PCR. The authors processed their data as follows. Within the assay, amplification of reference gene primers was used to estimate how many nucleated cells each sample contained. Sequence reads were collapsed and filtered to measure the absolute abundance of every unique TCRbeta CDR3 rearrangement. For each sample, productive Simpson clonality was calculated by taking the square root of Simpson's diversity index across productive rearrangements. TCRdb obtained this table from immuneACCESS and retained in-frame rearrangements with V and J assigned. These tables miss some clones; where compared with another copy, unresolved V genes account for less than half of the shortfall, and the remainder is unexplained. The V and J calls and clone size were taken over from that table, and D and trimming were inferred from the DNA. This sample holds about 210,000 clones; 65% to 90% were observed only once. The ten largest make up around 4% of the sample.

The sequenced sample consisted of PBMCs or T cells enriched from blood (not recorded which). The rearrangement joined TRBV10-2 to TRBJ2-1; 13 central bases correspond to TRBD2. This receptor was identified in a woman aged 40 to 50 with acute COVID-19. The CDR3 is CASRRTSGSYNEQFF. The sequenced DNA: TGCGCCAGCCGGAGGACTAGCGGGAGTTACAATGAGCAGTTCTTC.